Below, one T cell receptor beta chain is given with its context. This sample was taken from a study of blood T cell repertoires in COVID-19. Study background: Nucleic acid was either cDNA or gDNA, and it came from T cells, B-cell-depleted T cells, or PBMCs.

V lost 4 bases and J lost 5; bases outside the gene matches: 4. Germline loops: CDR1 SQVTM, CDR2 ANQGSEA. The CDR3 runs 13 residues. Participant ages covered about 18 to 95 years across 25 or so US areas. Each participant's cohort was designated according to participant-reported clinical history. Two negative PCRs, clearance, or symptom resolution had been documented for recovered Cohort 3 donors. This table comes from immunoSEQ multiplex PCR, and its TCRdb copy is limited to in-frame clones, with some not included. The sample shows about 480,000 clones, approximately 87% of them seen only once. The sample was PBMCs or T cells enriched from blood (not recorded which). The clonotype comes from a woman in her thirties or forties who had recovered from COVID-19. This sequence joins TRBV29-1 and TRBJ1-2, with 10 bases that match TRBD1. DNA of the CDR3: TGCAGCGTTGGAGGGACAGGGGATTATGGCTACACCTTC. Translated, it gives CSVGGTGDYGYTF. Combining the CDR3 with reference TRBV29-1 and TRBJ1-2 gives the whole variable domain SAVISQKPSRDICQRGTSLTIQCQVDSQVTMMFWYRQQPGQSLTLIATANQGSEATYESGFVIDKFPISRPNLTFSTLTVSNMSPEDSSIYLCSVGGTGDYGYTFGSGTRLTVV.